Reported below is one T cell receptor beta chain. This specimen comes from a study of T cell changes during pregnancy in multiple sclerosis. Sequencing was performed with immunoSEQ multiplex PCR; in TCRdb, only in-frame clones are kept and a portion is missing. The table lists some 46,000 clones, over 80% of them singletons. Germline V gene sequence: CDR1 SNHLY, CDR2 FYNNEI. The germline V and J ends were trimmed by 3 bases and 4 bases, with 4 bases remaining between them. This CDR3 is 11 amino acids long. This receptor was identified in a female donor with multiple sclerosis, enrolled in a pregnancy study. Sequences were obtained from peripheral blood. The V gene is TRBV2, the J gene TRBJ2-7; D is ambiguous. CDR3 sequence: CASSERYEQYF. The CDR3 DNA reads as TGTGCCAGCAGTGAGAGGTACGAGCAGTACTTC. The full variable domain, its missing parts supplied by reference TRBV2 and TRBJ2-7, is EPEVTQTPSHQVTQMGQEVILRCVPISNHLYFYWYRQILGQKVEFLVSFYNNEISEKSEIFDDQFSVERPDGSNFTLKIRSTKLEDSAMYFCASSERYEQYFGPGTRLTVT.